This TCR beta chain was captured by sequencing in a study of CD8 T cells in ankylosing spondylitis. The CDR3 contains 16 residues. Germline values: CDR1 SEHNR, CDR2 FQNEAQ (reference sequence). Between the trimmed V and J ends, which lost 1 base and 0 bases, there was a span of 10 bases. A single record per CDR3 protein comes from TCRdb applying MiXCR to the 5' RACE reads. The top ten clones hold more than 25% of a sample with 270,000 or so distinct CDR3 sequences, under 20% of them seen once. This clonotype turned up a few times. The source material was blood, either unsorted or a sorted T cell fraction (not recorded which). This TCR was recovered from a male donor with ankylosing spondylitis or in good health (not recorded which). The chain has TRBV7-9 and TRBJ2-1, with D uncertain. CDR3 residues: CASSLDGLDSYNEQFF. The CDR3 region has the DNA TGTGCCAGCAGCTTAGATGGGCTAGACTCCTACAATGAGCAGTTCTTC.